This T cell receptor (beta chain) is drawn from a study of blood T cell repertoires in COVID-19. J lost 3 bases, V lost 3 bases, and 7 bases had no gene match. CDR1 and CDR2 from the germline V gene are MDHEN and SYDVKM. CDR3 size: 16 residues. Sequencing was performed with immunoSEQ multiplex PCR; in TCRdb, only in-frame clones are kept and a portion is missing. The sample carries over 250,000 clones, over 80% recorded once. The Seattle patients joined while their infection was active and were tracked longitudinally afterward. The origin of this receptor is a woman aged 70-85 years with COVID-19, enrolled during active disease. J is TRBJ2-3 and V is TRBV28; 9 positions agree with TRBD2. Sequenced: peripheral blood. Written as DNA, the CDR3 is TGTGCCAGCAGTTTTGGGCTAGCGGGATTAACAGATACGCAGTATTTT. Protein product: CASSFGLAGLTDTQYF.